These 28 T cell receptor beta chains originate from one sample sequenced in a study of blood T cell repertoires in COVID-19 (dated by TCRdb to the early 2020s). The method was the immunoSEQ multiplex PCR assay. TCRdb re-hosts the immuneACCESS table, in-frame sequences only. Its copies lack some clones; in the studies checked, an unresolved V gene accounts for under half of them, and the cause for the rest is not known. This sample holds 200,000 to 250,000 clones; 70% to 90% were observed only once. More than 1.5% of the sample comes from the top ten. Sequencing was performed on PBMCs or T cells enriched from blood (not recorded which). The origin of the receptors is a man aged 40-55 years who had recovered from COVID-19.

V and J are TRBV21-1 and TRBJ1-5; the D segment call TRBD1 is taken from the table without a DNA check. TRBV21-1 is a pseudogene locus. There are 13 residues in the CDR3. The CDR3 sequence is CARTGDSNQPQHF. For the CDR3, the DNA is TGTGCCAGGACAGGGGATAGCAATCAGCCCCAGCATTTT.

This chain joins TRBV2 and TRBJ1-4; TRBD1 matches 7 bases. The CDR3 loop spans 16 amino acids. J was trimmed by 0 bases and V by 4 bases; bases with no gene match: 5. Germline V gene sequence: CDR1 SNHLY, CDR2 FYNNEI. This CDR3 is CASSGGQPATNEKLFF. The CDR3 bases are TGTGCCAGCAGTGGGGGACAGCCCGCAACTAATGAAAAACTGTTTTTT.

The V call is TRBV19, the J call TRBJ2-7; 11 positions agree with TRBD1. The CDR3 sequence is 14 residues long. After removal of 4 bases from V and 7 bases from J, the junction contained 6 bases not matched to a gene. Germline V gene lookup returns CDR1 LNHDA and CDR2 SQIVND (reference sequence). The CDR3 loop is CASSTRTGGGEQYF. The DNA for the CDR3 is TGTGCCAGTAGTACTCGGACAGGGGGCGGTGAGCAGTACTTC.

The genes are TRBV3-1 (or the pseudogene TRBV3-2) and TRBJ2-3; D unclear. From germline, CDR1 is LGHDT and CDR2 YNNKEL (reference sequence). The CDR3 runs 15 residues. Trimming removed 3 bases at V and 2 bases at J, with 12 bases between. In nucleotides, the CDR3 is TGTGCCAGCAGCCATAGCTACTCGATCACAGATACGCAGTATTTT. As protein: CASSHSYSITDTQYF.

The J gene is TRBJ2-7, the V gene TRBV28; D uncertain. This CDR3 comprises 15 residues. Germline V gene sequence: CDR1 MDHEN, CDR2 SYDVKM. V gave up 2 bases and J gave up 4 bases, with 15 bases separating them. The CDR3 here is CASSLGPSLGYEQYF. The CDR3 nucleotides read TGTGCCAGCAGTTTAGGCCCCTCCCTAGGTTACGAGCAGTACTTC.

The chain is built from TRBV10-3 and TRBJ2-7; the match to TRBD1 covers 11 bases. The germline V gene encodes CDR1 ENHRY and CDR2 SYGVKD. This CDR3 spans 17 amino acids. V lost 5 bases, J lost 8 bases, and 17 bases stayed unmatched. The CDR3 region has the DNA TGTGCCATCAGTCGGACAGGGGGCGGAACTAGCGTCGAACAGCAGTACTTC. Its translation: CAISRTGGGTSVEQQYF.

V usage is TRBV2 and J usage is TRBJ2-7, with D unclear. The CDR3 is made up of 10 amino acids. V lost 6 bases and J 4 bases, leaving 4 bases between the germline ends. The germline gives CDR1 SNHLY, CDR2 FYNNEI. CDR3 nucleotide sequence: TGTGCCAGCAGCGAGTACGAGCAGTACTTC. It is translated as CASSEYEQYF.

This sequence joins TRBV7-2 and TRBJ1-1; D perhaps matches TRBD1 (6 bases). Germline V gene data show CDR1 as SGHTA and CDR2 as FQGNSA. This CDR3 spans 13 amino acids. V was trimmed by 5 bases and J by 3 bases, leaving 10 bases between them. The CDR3 DNA reads as TGTGCCAGCAGCATACAGGGAGACACTGAAGCTTTCTTT. It specifies CASSIQGDTEAFF.

The chain is built from TRBV7-2 and TRBJ1-4, with D perhaps TRBD1 (5 bases). The germline V and J ends were trimmed by 3 bases and 7 bases, with 12 bases remaining between them. CDR1 is SGHTA, CDR2 FQGNSA, per germline. CDR3 size: 14 residues. The CDR3 spells CASSLTGGVEKLFF. The CDR3 nucleotides read TGTGCCAGCAGCTTGACTGGGGGGGTTGAAAAACTGTTTTTT.

This chain joins TRBV7-3 and TRBJ1-1; D possibly corresponds to TRBD1 (5 bases). V lost 2 bases and J lost 4, with 8 bases in between. The CDR3 spans 13 residues. Germline V lookup: CDR1 SGHTA, CDR2 FQGTGA. The DNA of the CDR3 is TGTGCCAGCAGCTTAGGGGGAGGCACTGAAGCTTTCTTT. This translates into CASSLGGGTEAFF.

This clone appeared a few times. V and J are TRBV7-8 and TRBJ1-4; TRBD1 is a possible D gene (5 bases). CDR1 SGHVS and CDR2 FQNEAQ come from the germline V gene. This CDR3 is 15 amino acids long. The ends were cut back, 5 bases at V and 2 bases at J, with 12 bases in the middle. CDR3: CASSVQRGTNEKLFF. The CDR3 nucleotides read TGTGCCAGCAGCGTACAAAGGGGCACTAATGAAAAACTGTTTTTT.

The gene calls are TRBV4-3 and TRBJ2-2; a possible D gene is TRBD1 (6 bases). V lost 3 bases and J lost 1, with 9 bases in between. Germline-derived CDR1 and CDR2 are LGHNA and YSLEER. The CDR3 has 15 residues. This chain's CDR3 is CASSQGALNTGELFF. The CDR3 nucleotides read TGCGCCAGCAGCCAGGGGGCCTTGAACACCGGGGAGCTGTTTTTT.

V usage is TRBV5-1 and J usage is TRBJ2-6; 10 nucleotides agree with TRBD1. The CDR3 spans 19 residues. V dropped 0 bases and J dropped 2; count of bases not matched to a gene: 8. Germline V gene sequence: CDR1 SGHRS, CDR2 YFSETQ. For the CDR3, the DNA is TGCGCCAGCAGCTTGGTTATGGGACAGGGGAATCCTGGGGCCAACGTCCTGACTTTC. It yields the protein CASSLVMGQGNPGANVLTF.

This rearrangement joins TRBV7-9 to TRBJ1-1; D gene ambiguous. The ends were cut back, 5 bases at V and 1 base at J, with 8 bases in the middle. This CDR3 spans 13 amino acids. CDR1 and CDR2 from the germline V gene are SEHNR and FQNEAQ (reference sequence). In nucleotides, the CDR3 is TGTGCCAGCAGCCGAATACAGAACACTGAAGCTTTCTTT. Its protein is CASSRIQNTEAFF.

The chain recombines TRBV11-2 with TRBJ2-2; TRBD2 matches at 14 bases. In germline, CDR1 is SGHAT, CDR2 FQNNGV. Trimming removed 4 bases from V and 7 bases from J; junction bases left unmatched: 2. The CDR3 has 15 residues. The CDR3 here is CASSWGLAGDGELFF. For the CDR3, the DNA is TGTGCCAGCAGCTGGGGACTAGCGGGGGACGGGGAGCTGTTTTTT.

The rearrangement joins TRBV4-2 to TRBJ2-1; 10 positions agree with TRBD2. CDR1 is LGHNA and CDR2 is YNFKEQ in the germline V gene. This CDR3 contains 19 residues. Trimming cost V 7 bases and J 4 bases; bases outside gene matches: 19. The CDR3 nucleotides read TGTGCCAGCACCCCGAGTGCTAGCGGGGGTATCGAGAAGTACAATGAGCAGTTCTTC. It yields the protein CASTPSASGGIEKYNEQFF.

The chain couples TRBV30 to TRBJ2-7, with 7 bases that match TRBD1. V was clipped by 1 base and J by 5 bases; unmatched bases: 8. Germline CDR1 reads GTSNPN; CDR2 reads SVGIG (reference sequence). This CDR3 comprises 14 residues. CDR3 DNA: TGTGCCTGGAGTGCTGACAGGGCGTCGGACGAGCAGTACTTC. Translated: CAWSADRASDEQYF.

This chain connects TRBV27 to TRBJ1-1, with 9 positions matching TRBD1. There are 12 residues in the CDR3. From germline, CDR1 is MNHEY and CDR2 SMNVEV (reference sequence). The junction had 10 bases not matched to a gene; V was cut back by 9 bases and J by 11 bases. The CDR3 protein is CARTEQGAWAFF. In nucleotides, the CDR3 is TGTGCCAGGACGGAACAGGGGGCTTGGGCTTTCTTT.

This rearrangement joins TRBV7-2 to TRBJ2-7, with 7 bases fitting TRBD1. The V gene end was trimmed by 5 bases and the J gene end by 3 bases; junction bases not matched to a gene: 7. The CDR3 is 14 residues long. Germline CDR1 reads SGHTA; CDR2 reads FQGNSA. The CDR3 nucleotides read TGTGCCAGCAGCCCATGGGGACAGAACTACGAGCAGTACTTC. Translated, it gives CASSPWGQNYEQYF.

J is TRBJ1-6 and V is TRBV3-1 (or the pseudogene TRBV3-2); D remains ambiguous. The CDR3 is 13 amino acids. Trimming pared 8 bases from V and 5 bases from J, leaving 10 bases between. Germline values: CDR1 LGHDT, CDR2 YNNKEL (reference sequence). CDR3 bases: TGTGCCAGCCTAGGAGGGAATAATTCACCCCTCCACTTT. As protein: CASLGGNNSPLHF.

CDR3 in amino acids: CASSQVSRTGWYEQYF. CDR3 in DNA: TGCGCCAGCAGCCAAGTATCCAGGACAGGATGGTACGAGCAGTACTTC. The chain employs TRBV4-1 and TRBJ2-7; TRBD1 agrees at 7 bases. V lost 1 base to trimming and J lost 4 bases; unmatched junction nucleotides: 10. This CDR3 contains 16 residues. The V gene's germline CDR1 is MGHRA and CDR2 YSYEKL.

The chain recombines TRBV5-1 with TRBJ2-5, with 10 positions matching TRBD1. CDR1 and CDR2 from the germline V gene are SGHRS and YFSETQ. The length of the CDR3 is 15 residues. With V trimmed by 4 bases and J by 2 bases, 5 bases remained unmatched. This CDR3 reads CASSGSGQGQETQYF. DNA of the CDR3: TGCGCCAGCAGCGGATCGGGACAGGGGCAAGAGACCCAGTACTTC.

The rearrangement joins TRBV30 to TRBJ1-2; D is uncertain. CDR1 is GTSNPN and CDR2 is SVGIG in the germline V gene (reference sequence). Trimming cost V 1 base and J 3 bases, with 6 bases left between them. This CDR3 is 12 amino acids long. The CDR3 DNA is TGTGCCTGGAGTGCGGGGTACTATGGCTACACCTTC. This encodes CAWSAGYYGYTF.

The CDR3 region has the DNA TGTGCCAGCAGTTACCAGAAGAACACTGAAGCTTTCTTT. Residues: CASSYQKNTEAFF. This chain uses TRBV6-2 or TRBV6-3 with TRBJ1-1, with unresolved D. The V and J ends lost 2 bases and 1 base respectively, with 5 bases between them. This CDR3 region has 13 residues. Germline V lookup: CDR1 MNHEY, CDR2 SVGEGT.

The rearrangement uses TRBV7-2 and TRBJ1-2; D gene unclear. Trimming shortened V by 5 bases and J by 7 bases, and 11 bases separated the two germline ends. CDR3 length: 12 amino acids. The germline V gene has CDR1 SGHTA and CDR2 FQGNSA. The CDR3 region has the DNA TGTGCCAGCAGCCGGGAGGTTGGTGGCTACACCTTC. Protein product: CASSREVGGYTF.

The chain links TRBV7-2 to TRBJ2-4; D is perhaps TRBD2 (5 bases). Trimming shortened V by 0 bases and J by 3 bases, and 15 bases separated the two germline ends. This CDR3 is 17 amino acids long. Germline V gene lookup returns CDR1 SGHTA and CDR2 FQGNSA. CDR3 in DNA: TGTGCCAGCAGCTTAGCGGGGAGCCCTTCGGGCAAAAACATTCAGTACTTC. Protein: CASSLAGSPSGKNIQYF.

The rearrangement uses TRBV6-5 and TRBJ2-3; possibly TRBD2 for D (6 bases). CDR3 size: 15 residues. Germline V gene lookup returns CDR1 MNHEY and CDR2 SVGAGI. V gave up 8 bases and J gave up 2 bases, with 17 bases separating them. The CDR3 DNA reads as TGTGCCAGCCCGGCCGGGACTTACTTCACAGATACGCAGTATTTT. It is translated as CASPAGTYFTDTQYF.

This clone was seen just once. The chain joins TRBV7-2 to TRBJ2-3; 8 bases are shared with TRBD2. This CDR3 comprises 16 residues. Germline values: CDR1 SGHTA, CDR2 FQGNSA. The trim removed 0 bases at V and 3 bases at J, leaving 5 bases unmatched. The CDR3 DNA is TGTGCCAGCAGCTTAGCCGGATCTAGCGGGACAGATACGCAGTATTTT. It yields the protein CASSLAGSSGTDTQYF.